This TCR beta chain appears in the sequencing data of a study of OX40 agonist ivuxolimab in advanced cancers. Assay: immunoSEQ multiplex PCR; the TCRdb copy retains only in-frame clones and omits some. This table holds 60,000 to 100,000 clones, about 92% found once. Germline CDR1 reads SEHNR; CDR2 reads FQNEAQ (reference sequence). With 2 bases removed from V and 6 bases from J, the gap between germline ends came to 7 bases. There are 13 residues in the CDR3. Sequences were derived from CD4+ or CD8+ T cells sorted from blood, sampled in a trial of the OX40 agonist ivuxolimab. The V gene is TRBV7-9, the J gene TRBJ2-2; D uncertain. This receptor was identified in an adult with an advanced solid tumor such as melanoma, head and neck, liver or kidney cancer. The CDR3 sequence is CASSLLAPGELFF. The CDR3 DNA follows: TGTGCCAGCAGCTTATTAGCCCCCGGGGAGCTGTTTTTT. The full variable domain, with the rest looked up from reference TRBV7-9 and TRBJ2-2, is DTGVSQNPRHKITKRGQNVTFRCDPISEHNRLYWYRQTLGQGPEFLTYFQNEAQLEKSRLLSDRFSAERPKGSFSTLEIQRTEQGDSAMYLCASSLLAPGELFFGEGSRLTVL.